The 4 T cell receptor beta chains below all came from one sample that was sequenced in a study of T-cell reconstitution after alpha-beta-depleted transplantation in children. Unique molecular identifiers were incorporated into the prepared TCRbeta library. TCRdb reanalysed the PCR reads using MiXCR and keeps one entry per CDR3 protein. Here the sample spans approximately 400,000 distinct CDR3 sequences, 11% being singletons. The sequenced sample was PBMCs from the stem cell graft donor, obtained from the stem cell graft. The source is a human donor who donated a stem cell graft to a child with acute myeloid leukemia.

This clonotype was counted many times. CDR3 in amino acids: CSVTTGDLTQYF. The CDR3 coding sequence is TGCAGCGTAACAACGGGGGACCTTACGCAGTATTTT. The gene calls are TRBV29-1 and TRBJ2-3, with a tentative D call TRBD2 (6 bases). The V end lost 6 bases, the J end lost 8 bases, and 15 bases lay between the germline ends. The V gene's germline CDR1 is SQVTM and CDR2 ANQGSEA. The CDR3 is 12 amino acids.

A few counts support this clonotype. This chain links TRBV11-2 with TRBJ2-5, with 7 positions matching TRBD2. With V trimmed by 1 base and J by 1 base, 6 bases remained unmatched. Germline assignment: CDR1 SGHAT and CDR2 FQNNGV. The CDR3 has 16 residues. The CDR3 spells CASSLALRGSQETQYF. The DNA for the CDR3 is TGTGCCAGCAGCTTAGCTTTGCGGGGGAGCCAAGAGACCCAGTACTTC.

This clonotype was counted ten times or more. The genes are TRBV11-2 and TRBJ2-7, with D hard to call. The V gene's germline CDR1 is SGHAT and CDR2 FQNNGV. This CDR3 region has 14 residues. Trimming took 4 bases from V and 2 from J, leaving 12 bases between them. The CDR3 spells CASSSTDGAYEQYF. CDR3 bases: TGTGCCAGCAGCTCTACAGACGGAGCCTACGAGCAGTACTTC.

This chain connects TRBV27 to TRBJ2-7; tentative D call: TRBD2 (5 bases). V lost 5 bases to trimming and J lost 0 bases, with 11 bases between them. In germline, CDR1 is MNHEY, CDR2 SMNVEV (reference sequence). The CDR3 sequence is 14 residues long. The CDR3 DNA reads as TGTGCCAGCAGTCCCGGACTCGGCTCCTACGAGCAGTACTTC. Its protein is CASSPGLGSYEQYF.